This TCR beta chain stems from a study of T cells in Graves' hyperthyroidism and ophthalmopathy. V was clipped by 5 bases and J by 5 bases; unmatched bases: 9. Per the germline V gene, CDR1 is DFQATT and CDR2 is SNEGSKA (reference sequence). CDR3 length: 14 amino acids. What was amplified from RNA transcripts were TCR beta CDR3 regions. During a first-round RT-PCR of the TCR CDR3, the HTBI primer set was used. TCRdb re-derived calls from the multiplex PCR reads in MiXCR, one entry per CDR3 protein. Among hundreds of thousands of distinct CDR3 sequences listed, around 39% were seen once. This chain uses TRBV20-1 with TRBJ2-5; 9 bases are shared with TRBD1. This TCR was sampled from a man aged 18 to 30 with Graves' hyperthyroidism. The sequenced material came from blood. The CDR3 loop reads CSAFGTGSGETQYF. In DNA form, the CDR3 reads TGCAGTGCTTTCGGGACAGGGTCGGGTGAGACCCAGTACTTC.